This entry concerns a single TCR beta chain. What it binds is not known. This sample's treatment: over 15 received Ad26.COV2.S at low or high dose, single or two shots; roughly five received placebo; per-sample allocation not given. At day 63 after the first vaccine or placebo injection, samples were drawn. This entry comes from a study of Ad26.COV2.S vaccination and SARS-CoV-2 variants. General study points: The analyses of TCR breadth and depth may have understated the size of total T cell responses.

Using immunoSEQ multiplex PCR, the repertoire was profiled, and TCRdb retains in-frame clones only, with some absent. The table shows about 480,000 clones, with about 83% occurring only once. CDR1 is SGHDT and CDR2 is YYEEEE in the germline V gene. V was trimmed by 4 bases and J by 3 bases, leaving 14 bases between them. The CDR3 loop spans 15 amino acids. This rearrangement joins TRBV5-6 to TRBJ1-3; no reliable D call. The sample in question was peripheral blood, obtained in a trial of Ad26.COV2.S vaccine versus placebo. The sequence was obtained from a person aged 18 to 59 who received the Ad26.COV2.S COVID-19 vaccine or a placebo. The DNA of the CDR3 is TGTGCCAGCAGCCCCCCCGACAACAGTGGAAACACCATATATTTT. It is translated as CASSPPDNSGNTIYF.